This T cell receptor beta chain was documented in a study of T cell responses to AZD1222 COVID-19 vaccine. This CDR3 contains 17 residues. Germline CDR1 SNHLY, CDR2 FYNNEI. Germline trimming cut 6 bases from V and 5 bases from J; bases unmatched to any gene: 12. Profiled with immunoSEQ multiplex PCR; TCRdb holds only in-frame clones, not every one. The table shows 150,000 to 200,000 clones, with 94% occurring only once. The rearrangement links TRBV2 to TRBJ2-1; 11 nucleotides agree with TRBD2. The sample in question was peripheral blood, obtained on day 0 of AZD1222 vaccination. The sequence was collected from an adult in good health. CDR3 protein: CASRPPSGRRGDNEQFF. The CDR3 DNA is TGTGCCAGCAGGCCCCCTAGCGGGAGGAGAGGGGACAATGAGCAGTTCTTC.